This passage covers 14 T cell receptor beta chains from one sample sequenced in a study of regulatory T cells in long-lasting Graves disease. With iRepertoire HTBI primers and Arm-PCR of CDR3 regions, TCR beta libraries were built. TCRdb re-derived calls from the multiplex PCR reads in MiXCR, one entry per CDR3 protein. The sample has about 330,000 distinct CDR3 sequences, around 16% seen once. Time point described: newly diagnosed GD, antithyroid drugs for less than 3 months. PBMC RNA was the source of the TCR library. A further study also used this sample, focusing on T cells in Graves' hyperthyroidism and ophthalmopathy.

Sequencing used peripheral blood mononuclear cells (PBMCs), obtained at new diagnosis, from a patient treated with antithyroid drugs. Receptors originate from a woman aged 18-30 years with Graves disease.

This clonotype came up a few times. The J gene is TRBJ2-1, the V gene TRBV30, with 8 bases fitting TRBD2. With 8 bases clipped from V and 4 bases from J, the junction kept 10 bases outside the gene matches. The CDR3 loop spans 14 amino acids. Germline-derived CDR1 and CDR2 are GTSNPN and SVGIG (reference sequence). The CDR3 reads CASSSPSGYNEQFF. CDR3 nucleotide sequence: TGTGCCAGCAGTTCGCCTAGCGGGTACAATGAGCAGTTCTTC.

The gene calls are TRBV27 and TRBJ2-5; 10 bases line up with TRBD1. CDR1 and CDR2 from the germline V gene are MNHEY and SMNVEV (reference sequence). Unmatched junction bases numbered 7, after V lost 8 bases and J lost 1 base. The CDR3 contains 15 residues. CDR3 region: CASQRTGGPQETQYF. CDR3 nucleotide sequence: TGTGCCAGCCAACGGACAGGGGGTCCCCAAGAGACCCAGTACTTC.

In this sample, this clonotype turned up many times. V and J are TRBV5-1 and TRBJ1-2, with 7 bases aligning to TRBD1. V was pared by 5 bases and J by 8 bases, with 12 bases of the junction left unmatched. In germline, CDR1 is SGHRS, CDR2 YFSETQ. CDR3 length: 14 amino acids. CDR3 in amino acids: CASRGDRGQWGYTF. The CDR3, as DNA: TGCGCCAGCAGGGGAGACCGGGGACAGTGGGGCTACACCTTC.

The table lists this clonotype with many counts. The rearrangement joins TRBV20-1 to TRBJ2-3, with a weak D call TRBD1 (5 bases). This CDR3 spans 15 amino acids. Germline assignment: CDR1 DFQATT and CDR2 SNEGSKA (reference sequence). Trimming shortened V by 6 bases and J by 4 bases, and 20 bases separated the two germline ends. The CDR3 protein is CSAPGSGRKADTQYF. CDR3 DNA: TGCAGTGCCCCAGGTTCAGGGCGCAAGGCAGATACGCAGTATTTT.

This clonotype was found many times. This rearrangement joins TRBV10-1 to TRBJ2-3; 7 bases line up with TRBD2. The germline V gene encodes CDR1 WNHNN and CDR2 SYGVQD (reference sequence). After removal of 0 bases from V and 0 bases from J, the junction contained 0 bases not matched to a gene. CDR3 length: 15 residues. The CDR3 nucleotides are TGCGCCAGCAGTGAGTCAGCGGGGAGCACAGATACGCAGTATTTT. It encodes CASSESAGSTDTQYF.

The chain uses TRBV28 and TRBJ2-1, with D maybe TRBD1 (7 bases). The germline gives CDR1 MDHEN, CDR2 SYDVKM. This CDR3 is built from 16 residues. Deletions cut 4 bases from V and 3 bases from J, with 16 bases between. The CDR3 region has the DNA TGTGCCAGCAGTTCACAGGGGTGGCGGGGCTACAATGAGCAGTTCTTC. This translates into CASSSQGWRGYNEQFF.

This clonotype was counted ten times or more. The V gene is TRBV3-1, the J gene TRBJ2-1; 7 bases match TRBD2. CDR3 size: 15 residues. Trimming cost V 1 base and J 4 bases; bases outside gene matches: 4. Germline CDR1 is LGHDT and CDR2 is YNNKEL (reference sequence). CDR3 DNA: TGTGCCAGCAGCCAAGTACTAGCGAAATACAATGAGCAGTTCTTC. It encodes CASSQVLAKYNEQFF.

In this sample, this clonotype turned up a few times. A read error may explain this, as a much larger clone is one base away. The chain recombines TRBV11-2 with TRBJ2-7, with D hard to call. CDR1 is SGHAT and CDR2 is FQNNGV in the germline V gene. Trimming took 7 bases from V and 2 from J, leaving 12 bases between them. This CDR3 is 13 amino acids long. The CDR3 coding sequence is TGTGCCAGCACCCCCCCAGGACCCTACGAGCAGTACTTC. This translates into CASTPPGPYEQYF.

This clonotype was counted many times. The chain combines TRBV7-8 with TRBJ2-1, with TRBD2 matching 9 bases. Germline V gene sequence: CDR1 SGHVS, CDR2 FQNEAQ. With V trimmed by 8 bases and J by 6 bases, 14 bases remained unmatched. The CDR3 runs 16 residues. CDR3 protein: CASQPFGAGGLNEQFF. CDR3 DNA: TGTGCCAGCCAACCCTTCGGGGCGGGAGGGCTCAATGAGCAGTTCTTC.

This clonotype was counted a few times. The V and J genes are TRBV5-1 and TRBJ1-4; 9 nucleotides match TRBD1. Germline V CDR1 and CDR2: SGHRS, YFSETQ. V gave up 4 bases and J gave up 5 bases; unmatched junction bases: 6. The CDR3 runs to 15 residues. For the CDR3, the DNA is TGCGCCAGCAGCCCTGGCGACAGGGGGAATGAAAAACTGTTTTTT. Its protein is CASSPGDRGNEKLFF.

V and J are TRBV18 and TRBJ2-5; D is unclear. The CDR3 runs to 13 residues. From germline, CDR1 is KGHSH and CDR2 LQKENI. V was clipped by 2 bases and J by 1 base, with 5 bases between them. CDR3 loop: CASSPTFQETQYF. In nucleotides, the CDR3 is TGTGCCAGCTCACCAACATTCCAAGAGACCCAGTACTTC.

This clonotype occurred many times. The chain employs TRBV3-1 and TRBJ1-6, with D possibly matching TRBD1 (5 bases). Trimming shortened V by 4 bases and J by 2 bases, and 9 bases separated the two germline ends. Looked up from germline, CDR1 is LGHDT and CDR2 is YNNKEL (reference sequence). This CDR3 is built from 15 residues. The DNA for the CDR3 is TGTGCCAGCAGCCGGGGCAGGGCCTATAATTCACCCCTCCACTTT. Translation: CASSRGRAYNSPLHF.

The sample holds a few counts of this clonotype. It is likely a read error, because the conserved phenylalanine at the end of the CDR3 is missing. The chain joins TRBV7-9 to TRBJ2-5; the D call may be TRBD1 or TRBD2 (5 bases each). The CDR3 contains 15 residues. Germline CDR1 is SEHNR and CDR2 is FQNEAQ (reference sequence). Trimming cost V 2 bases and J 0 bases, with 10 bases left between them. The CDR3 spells CASSLRQRYQETQYL. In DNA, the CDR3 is TGTGCCAGCAGCTTAAGACAGCGGTACCAAGAGACCCAGTACCTC.

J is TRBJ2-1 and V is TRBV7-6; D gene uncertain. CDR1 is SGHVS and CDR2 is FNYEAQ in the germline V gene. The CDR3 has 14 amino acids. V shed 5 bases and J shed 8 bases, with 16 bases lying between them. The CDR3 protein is CASSPNGPLDEQFF. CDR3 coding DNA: TGTGCCAGCAGCCCAAACGGCCCACTGGATGAGCAGTTCTTC.